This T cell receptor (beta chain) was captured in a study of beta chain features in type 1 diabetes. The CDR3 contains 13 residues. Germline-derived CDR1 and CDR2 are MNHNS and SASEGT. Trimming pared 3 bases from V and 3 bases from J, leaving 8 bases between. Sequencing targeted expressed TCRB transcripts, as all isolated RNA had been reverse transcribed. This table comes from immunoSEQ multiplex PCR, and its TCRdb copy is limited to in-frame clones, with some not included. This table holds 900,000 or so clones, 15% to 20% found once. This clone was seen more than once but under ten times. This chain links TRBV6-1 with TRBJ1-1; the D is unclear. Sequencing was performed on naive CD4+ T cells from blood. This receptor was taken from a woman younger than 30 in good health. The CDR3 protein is CASSDGVDTEAFF. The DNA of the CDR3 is TGTGCCAGCAGTGATGGGGTGGACACTGAAGCTTTCTTT.